The 23 T cell receptor beta chains in this list originate from one sample, sequenced in a study of T-cell memory formation after mild COVID-19. TCRdb reanalysed the 5' RACE reads using MiXCR and keeps one entry per CDR3 protein. The table lists hundreds of thousands of distinct CDR3 sequences, 20% to 25% of them singletons. The sample was PBMCs or a T cell subset sorted from them (not recorded which). The receptors derive from an adult woman who had mild COVID-19 (a few samples of this study predate the infection). Cell type and time point are not known.

The genes are TRBV5-1 and TRBJ1-1; D not resolved. There are 13 residues in the CDR3. The germline V and J ends were trimmed by 4 bases and 0 bases, with 7 bases remaining between them. Per germline, CDR1 SGHRS and CDR2 YFSETQ. The CDR3 reads CASSPEVNTEAFF. CDR3 DNA: TGCGCCAGCAGCCCCGAGGTGAACACTGAAGCTTTCTTT. Combining the CDR3 with reference TRBV5-1 and TRBJ1-1 gives the whole variable domain KAGVTQTPRYLIKTRGQQVTLSCSPISGHRSVSWYQQTPGQGLQFLFEYFSETQRNKGNFPGRFSGRQFSNSRSEMNVSTLELGDSALYLCASSPEVNTEAFFGQGTRLTVV.

This clonotype appeared a few times. This sequence joins TRBV12-3 or TRBV12-4 and TRBJ2-5; no definite D call. V shed 6 bases and J shed 0 bases, with 14 bases lying between them. The CDR3 spans 15 residues. For the CDR3, the DNA is TGTGCCAGCAGCATTGGTCTACGGGACCAAGAGACCCAGTACTTC. Its translation: CASSIGLRDQETQYF.

The genes are TRBV28 and TRBJ1-2, with 10 bases fitting TRBD1. The CDR3 is made up of 15 amino acids. After removal of 5 bases from V and 4 bases from J, the junction contained 7 bases not matched to a gene. Per germline, CDR1 MDHEN and CDR2 SYDVKM. The CDR3 DNA reads as TGTGCCAGCAGTCTTTGGACAGGGGGGGTCTATGGCTACACCTTC. It specifies CASSLWTGGVYGYTF.

This chain links TRBV9 with TRBJ1-2; possible D gene TRBD1, 6 bases. The CDR3 sequence is 13 residues long. Germline CDR1 and CDR2: SGDLS and YYNGEE. V was shortened by 3 bases and J by 6 bases, with 12 bases between the two germline ends. The CDR3 region is CASSDRVFDGYTF. The CDR3 DNA follows: TGTGCCAGCAGCGACAGGGTTTTTGATGGCTACACCTTC. The entire variable domain, with the rest obtained from reference TRBV9 and TRBJ1-2, is as follows: DSGVTQTPKHLITATGQRVTLRCSPRSGDLSVYWYQQSLDQGLQFLIQYYNGEERAKGNILERFSAQQFPDLHSELNLSSLELGDSALYFCASSDRVFDGYTFGSGTRLTVV.

In this sample, this clonotype turned up a few times. V usage is TRBV12-3 or TRBV12-4 and J usage is TRBJ2-7; 9 bases fit TRBD2. Germline trimming cut 5 bases from V and 1 base from J; bases unmatched to any gene: 6. The CDR3 sequence is 15 residues long. The CDR3 reads CASSLSGGASYEQYF. The DNA of the CDR3 is TGTGCCAGCAGTCTTAGCGGGGGAGCTTCCTACGAGCAGTACTTC.

This chain joins TRBV4-1 and TRBJ1-1; a possible D gene is TRBD1 (6 bases). CDR1 and CDR2 from the germline V gene are MGHRA and YSYEKL. Trimming shortened V by 2 bases and J by 13 bases, and 20 bases separated the two germline ends. CDR3 length: 14 amino acids. The CDR3, as DNA: TGCGCCAGCAGCCAAAAATTGACAGGTTCCCGGGGTTTCTTT. Translating gives CASSQKLTGSRGFF.

This chain uses TRBV5-4 with TRBJ2-1, with D possibly being TRBD1 (5 bases). Germline CDR1 reads SGHNT; CDR2 reads YYREEE (reference sequence). CDR3 length equals 12 residues. The V and J ends lost 3 bases and 13 bases respectively, with 14 bases between them. This CDR3 reads CASSSDNFQQFF. For the CDR3, the DNA is TGTGCCAGCAGCTCGGACAATTTCCAACAGTTCTTC.

The chain couples TRBV7-9 to TRBJ1-1, with TRBD1 identical over 9 bases. The CDR3 runs 16 residues. V was clipped by 5 bases and J by 7 bases; unmatched bases: 14. Per germline, CDR1 SEHNR and CDR2 FQNEAQ (reference sequence). The CDR3 region is CASSPSPGTGNHEAFF. The CDR3 DNA reads as TGTGCCAGCAGCCCCAGTCCCGGGACAGGGAACCATGAAGCTTTCTTT. The entire variable domain, with the rest obtained from reference TRBV7-9 and TRBJ1-1, is as follows: DTGVSQNPRHKITKRGQNVTFRCDPISEHNRLYWYRQTLGQGPEFLTYFQNEAQLEKSRLLSDRFSAERPKGSFSTLEIQRTEQGDSAMYLCASSPSPGTGNHEAFFGQGTRLTVV.

This clonotype has only a few counts. V gene TRBV30 combines with J gene TRBJ1-2, with 10 bases lining up with TRBD1. The CDR3 sequence is 16 residues long. Germline assignment: CDR1 GTSNPN and CDR2 SVGIG (reference sequence). Unmatched junction bases numbered 11, after V lost 3 bases and J lost 4 bases. The CDR3 nucleotides read TGTGCCTGGAGAGTACCGGGACAGGGGCTTGGCTATGGCTACACCTTC. Translating it yields CAWRVPGQGLGYGYTF.

The chain uses TRBV6-5 and TRBJ2-3; a weak D match, TRBD2 (6 bases). CDR1 and CDR2 from the germline V gene are MNHEY and SVGAGI. Trimming left V 0 bases short and J 0 bases short, with 16 bases between. The length of the CDR3 is 18 residues. Here the CDR3 reads CASSYSMSGRRSTDTQYF. Here the CDR3 DNA reads TGTGCCAGCAGTTACTCGATGAGTGGGAGGAGGAGCACAGATACGCAGTATTTT.

V is TRBV25-1 and J is TRBJ1-2; D call uncertain. The CDR3 is 13 amino acids. Per the germline V gene, CDR1 is MGHDK and CDR2 is SYGVNS. V was pared by 0 bases and J by 6 bases, with 8 bases between. The DNA of the CDR3 is TGTGCCAGCAGTGAATATAGGGATAATGGCTACACCTTC. Translating gives CASSEYRDNGYTF.

The chain joins TRBV10-3 to TRBJ2-7; D remains ambiguous. V lost 10 bases to trimming and J lost 4 bases, with 14 bases between them. Germline V gives CDR1 ENHRY, CDR2 SYGVKD. This CDR3 region has 12 residues. This CDR3 is CASSSVWYEQYF. The CDR3 region has the DNA TGTGCCAGTTCCTCGGTCTGGTACGAGCAGTACTTC.

This clonotype was seen many times. The CDR3: CASSLVIGVNTEAFF. In nucleotides, the CDR3 is TGTGCCAGCAGTTTAGTGATCGGAGTTAACACTGAAGCTTTCTTT. The chain has TRBV12-3 or TRBV12-4 and TRBJ1-1; D ambiguous. Trimming left V 1 base short and J 2 bases short, with 11 bases between. The CDR3 extends over 15 amino acids.

DNA of the CDR3: TGTGCCTGGAGTGTAGCGGGGAATCAGCCCCAGCATTTT. Translating gives CAWSVAGNQPQHF. The rearrangement links TRBV30 to TRBJ1-5; D call uncertain. The CDR3 spans 13 residues. Germline assignment: CDR1 GTSNPN and CDR2 SVGIG (reference sequence). Trimming removed 0 bases from V and 4 bases from J, with 7 bases in between. Full variable domain (rest looked up from reference TRBV30 and TRBJ1-5): SQTIHQWPATLVQPVGSPLSLECTVEGTSNPNLYWYRQAAGRGLQLLFYSVGIGQISSEVPQNLSASRPQDRQFILSSKKLLLSDSGFYLCAWSVAGNQPQHFGDGTRLSIL.

V gene TRBV5-1 combines with J gene TRBJ1-2; tentatively, D is TRBD1 (5 bases). CDR1 and CDR2 from the germline V gene are SGHRS and YFSETQ. V gave up 3 bases and J gave up 10 bases, with 19 bases separating them. The CDR3 extends over 14 amino acids. CDR3 sequence reads: CASSSGTEGTDYTF. DNA for the CDR3: TGCGCCAGCAGCTCGGGGACCGAGGGGACTGACTACACCTTC.

The chain joins TRBV7-9 to TRBJ2-1; 13 bases agree with TRBD2. With V trimmed by 5 bases and J by 5 bases, 3 bases remained unmatched. Germline values: CDR1 SEHNR, CDR2 FQNEAQ (reference sequence). This CDR3 has 15 amino acids. The CDR3 region is CASSRGTSGNNEQFF. The DNA of the CDR3 is TGTGCCAGCAGCCGCGGGACTAGCGGGAACAATGAGCAGTTCTTC.

This clonotype has a handful of counts. The chain carries TRBV5-1 and TRBJ2-5; 9 nucleotides match TRBD2. The germline gives CDR1 SGHRS, CDR2 YFSETQ. CDR3 length equals 15 residues. Trimming removed 3 bases from V and 4 bases from J; junction bases left unmatched: 7. The CDR3 DNA sequence: TGCGCCAGCAGCTCCGGGACTAGCAAGCTAGAGACCCAGTACTTC. It translates to CASSSGTSKLETQYF.

The V gene is TRBV12-3 or TRBV12-4, the J gene TRBJ2-7, with D tentatively TRBD2 (5 bases). V was clipped by 0 bases and J by 3 bases, with 12 bases between them. The CDR3 is 15 residues long. CDR3 residues: CASSLALAGGYEQYF. The CDR3 DNA reads TGTGCCAGCAGTTTAGCCCTCGCGGGCGGCTACGAGCAGTACTTC.

This sequence joins TRBV2 and TRBJ1-1; TRBD1 agrees at 7 bases. Unmatched junction bases numbered 6, after V lost 1 base and J lost 4 bases. The CDR3 is made up of 15 amino acids. Germline lookup yields CDR1 SNHLY and CDR2 FYNNEI. The CDR3 nucleotides read TGTGCCAGCAGTGAAGAGGACAGGTGGGGCACTGAAGCTTTCTTT. Translated: CASSEEDRWGTEAFF.

The genes are TRBV29-1 and TRBJ2-7, with D possibly being TRBD1 (6 bases). The CDR3 extends over 13 amino acids. V dropped 4 bases and J dropped 1 base, with 11 bases sitting between them. Germline values: CDR1 SQVTM, CDR2 ANQGSEA. The CDR3 DNA reads as TGCAGCGTTGTAGTCAGGGGATCCTACGAGCAGTACTTC. Translating gives CSVVVRGSYEQYF.

There are a few counts of this clonotype. The chain couples TRBV12-3 or TRBV12-4 to TRBJ1-2; 12 bases line up with TRBD1. CDR3 length: 14 amino acids. V was pared by 5 bases and J by 8 bases, with 6 bases of the junction left unmatched. CDR3 in amino acids: CASSPGQGAEGYTF. CDR3 nucleotides: TGTGCCAGCAGTCCGGGACAGGGGGCGGAAGGCTACACCTTC.

The chain couples TRBV20-1 to TRBJ2-7, with TRBD2 as a possible D gene (6 bases). The germline V gene encodes CDR1 DFQATT and CDR2 SNEGSKA (reference sequence). The V gene lost 2 bases and the J gene lost 2 bases, with 13 bases spanning the gap. CDR3 length equals 14 residues. For the CDR3, the DNA is TGCAGTGCTAGAATTGGGCGGGGCGCCTACGAGCAGTACTTC. It translates to CSARIGRGAYEQYF.

This clonotype was recorded a few times. This chain uses TRBV9 with TRBJ2-2; the D is unclear. V lost 0 bases and J lost 3, with 12 bases in between. This CDR3 comprises 16 residues. Per germline, CDR1 SGDLS and CDR2 YYNGEE. The CDR3 nucleotides are TGTGCCAGCAGCGTAGCTACTGGGTCATACACCGGGGAGCTGTTTTTT. Encoded protein: CASSVATGSYTGELFF.